This is a list of T cell receptor beta chains from one sample in a study of OX40 agonist ivuxolimab in advanced cancers. The table came from immunoSEQ multiplex PCR; TCRdb's copy has only in-frame clones and leaves some out. The table shows more than 50,000 clones, with over 70% occurring only once. The sequences come from CD4+ or CD8+ T cells sorted from blood, collected in a trial of the OX40 agonist ivuxolimab. These receptors were taken from an adult with an advanced solid tumor such as melanoma, head and neck, liver or kidney cancer. CDR3s include the opening cysteine and the closing phenylalanine or tryptophan. D genes are given only for firm matches. Part of the rows lack a size; the others show once, few, many or a class for expanded clones.

V gene: TRBV6-5
clone size: NA
J gene: TRBJ1-2
D gene: NA
CDR3 protein: CASRPPTEAGYTF

V gene: TRBV7-2
clone size: NA
J gene: TRBJ2-7
D gene: TRBD1
CDR3 protein: CASSFLRAGGGEQYF

V gene: TRBV5-1
clone size: NA
J gene: TRBJ2-3
D gene: TRBD1
CDR3 protein: CASNIGHRDSKTDTQYF

V gene: TRBV10-3
clone size: few
J gene: TRBJ2-7
D gene: NA
CDR3 protein: CAITHRAFYEQYF

V gene: TRBV6-5
clone size: NA
J gene: TRBJ1-2
D gene: NA
CDR3 protein: CASSYGRSTNYGYTF

V gene: TRBV5-6
clone size: NA
J gene: TRBJ1-4
D gene: TRBD1
CDR3 protein: CASSRPGTGGGNEKLFF

V gene: TRBV19
clone size: few
J gene: TRBJ2-2
D gene: NA
CDR3 protein: CASMGTEGTGELFF

V gene: TRBV2
clone size: few
J gene: TRBJ1-1
D gene: TRBD1
CDR3 protein: CASTDRGNTEAFF

V gene: TRBV10-2
clone size: NA
J gene: TRBJ1-1
D gene: TRBD1
CDR3 protein: CASSEQGWVTEAFF

V gene: TRBV18
clone size: NA
J gene: TRBJ2-5
D gene: NA
CDR3 protein: CASSPRPGRIQETQYF

V gene: TRBV5-6
clone size: few
J gene: TRBJ1-4
D gene: NA
CDR3 protein: CASSLVGVEEKLFF

V gene: TRBV5-8
clone size: once
J gene: TRBJ2-5
D gene: TRBD2
CDR3 protein: CASSFRALAGGAGRETQYF

V gene: TRBV27
clone size: NA
J gene: TRBJ2-6
D gene: NA
CDR3 protein: CASSSGLPSGANVLTF

V gene: TRBV6-6
clone size: NA
J gene: TRBJ2-7
D gene: TRBD1
CDR3 protein: CASSSTGVGTYEQYF

V gene: TRBV5-1
clone size: NA
J gene: TRBJ2-3
D gene: TRBD1
CDR3 protein: CASSLESRGRTDTQYF

V gene: TRBV18
clone size: NA
J gene: TRBJ1-5
D gene: NA
CDR3 protein: CASSLSAIQSNQPQHF

V gene: TRBV30
clone size: NA
J gene: TRBJ2-3
D gene: NA
CDR3 protein: CAWKVWDTQYF

V gene: TRBV7-8
clone size: NA
J gene: TRBJ1-3
D gene: NA
CDR3 protein: CASSLAGLGNTIYF

V gene: TRBV30
clone size: once
J gene: TRBJ1-3
D gene: NA
CDR3 protein: CAWSVEYLGGNTIYF

V gene: TRBV7-9
clone size: once
J gene: TRBJ2-1
D gene: NA
CDR3 protein: CASSLGGGLQDEQFF

V gene: TRBV14
clone size: NA
J gene: TRBJ2-3
D gene: TRBD2
CDR3 protein: CASSQNWASGGAEADTQYF

V gene: TRBV7-9
clone size: NA
J gene: TRBJ1-2
D gene: TRBD1
CDR3 protein: CASSSTGTGVPGYTF

V gene: TRBV5-1
clone size: NA
J gene: TRBJ1-2
D gene: NA
CDR3 protein: CASSRGTPRVGYGYTF

V gene: TRBV5-6
clone size: few
J gene: TRBJ2-7
D gene: NA
CDR3 protein: CASSQAGRQAYEQYF

V gene: TRBV2
clone size: few
J gene: TRBJ2-7
D gene: NA
CDR3 protein: CASSRTAYEQYF

V gene: TRBV28
clone size: NA
J gene: TRBJ2-5
D gene: NA
CDR3 protein: CASRDGRWETQYF

V gene: TRBV5-4
clone size: NA
J gene: TRBJ1-1
D gene: NA
CDR3 protein: CASSPTGRTVNTEAFF

V gene: TRBV9
clone size: once
J gene: TRBJ2-7
D gene: TRBD1
CDR3 protein: CASSVGTGAYEQYF

V gene: TRBV6-1
clone size: NA
J gene: TRBJ2-5
D gene: TRBD2
CDR3 protein: CASSAGGQQETQYF

V gene: TRBV19
clone size: few
J gene: TRBJ2-7
D gene: NA
CDR3 protein: CASLEWYF

V gene: TRBV13
clone size: NA
J gene: TRBJ2-1
D gene: NA
CDR3 protein: CASSTTPYGNSYNEQFF